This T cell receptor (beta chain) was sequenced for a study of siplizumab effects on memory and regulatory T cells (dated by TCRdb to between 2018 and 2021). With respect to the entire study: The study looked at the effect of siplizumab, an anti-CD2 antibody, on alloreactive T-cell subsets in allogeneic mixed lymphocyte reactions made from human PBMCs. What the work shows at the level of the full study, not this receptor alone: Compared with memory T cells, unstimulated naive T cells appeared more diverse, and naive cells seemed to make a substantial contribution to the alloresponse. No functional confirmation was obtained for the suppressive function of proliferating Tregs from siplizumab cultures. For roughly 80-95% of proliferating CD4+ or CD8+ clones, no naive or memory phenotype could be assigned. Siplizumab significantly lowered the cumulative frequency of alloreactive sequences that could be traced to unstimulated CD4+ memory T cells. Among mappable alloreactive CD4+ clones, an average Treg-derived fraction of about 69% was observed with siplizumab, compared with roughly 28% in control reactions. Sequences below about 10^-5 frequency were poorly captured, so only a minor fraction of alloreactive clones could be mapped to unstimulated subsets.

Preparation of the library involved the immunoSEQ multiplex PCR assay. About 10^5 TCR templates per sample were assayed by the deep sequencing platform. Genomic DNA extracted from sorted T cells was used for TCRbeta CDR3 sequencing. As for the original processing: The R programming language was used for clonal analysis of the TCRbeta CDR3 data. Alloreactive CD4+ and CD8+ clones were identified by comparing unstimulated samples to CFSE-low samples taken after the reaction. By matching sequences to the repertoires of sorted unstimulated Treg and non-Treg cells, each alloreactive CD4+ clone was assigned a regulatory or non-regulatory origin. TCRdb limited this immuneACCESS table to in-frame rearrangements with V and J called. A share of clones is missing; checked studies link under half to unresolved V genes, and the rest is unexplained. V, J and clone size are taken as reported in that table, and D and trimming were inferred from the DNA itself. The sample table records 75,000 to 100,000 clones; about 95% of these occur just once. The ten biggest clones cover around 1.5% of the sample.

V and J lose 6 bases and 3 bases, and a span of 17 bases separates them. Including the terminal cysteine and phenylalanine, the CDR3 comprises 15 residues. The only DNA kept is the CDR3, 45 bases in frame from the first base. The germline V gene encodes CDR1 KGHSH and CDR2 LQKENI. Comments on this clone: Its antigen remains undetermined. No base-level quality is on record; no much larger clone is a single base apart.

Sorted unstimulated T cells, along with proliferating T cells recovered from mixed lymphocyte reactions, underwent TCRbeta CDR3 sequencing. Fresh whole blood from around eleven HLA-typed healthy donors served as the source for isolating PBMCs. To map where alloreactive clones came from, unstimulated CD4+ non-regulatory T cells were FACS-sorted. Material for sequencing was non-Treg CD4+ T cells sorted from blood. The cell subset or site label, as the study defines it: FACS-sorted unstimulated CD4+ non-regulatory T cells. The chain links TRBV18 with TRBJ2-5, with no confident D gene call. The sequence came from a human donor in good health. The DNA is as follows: TGTGCCAGCTCGCCCAATTCAATAGTGAAAGAGACCCAGTACTTC. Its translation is CASSPNSIVKETQYF.